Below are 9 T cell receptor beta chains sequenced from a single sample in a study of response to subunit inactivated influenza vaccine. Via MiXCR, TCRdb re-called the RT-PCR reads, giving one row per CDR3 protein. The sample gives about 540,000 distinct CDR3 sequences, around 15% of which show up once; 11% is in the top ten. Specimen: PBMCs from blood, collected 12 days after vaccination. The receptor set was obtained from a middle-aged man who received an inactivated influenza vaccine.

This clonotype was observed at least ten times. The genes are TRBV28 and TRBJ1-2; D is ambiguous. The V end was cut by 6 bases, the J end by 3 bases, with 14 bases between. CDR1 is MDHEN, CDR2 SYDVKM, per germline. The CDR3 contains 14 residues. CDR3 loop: CASSEGRVHYGYTF. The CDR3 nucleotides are TGTGCCAGCAGCGAAGGGCGGGTTCACTATGGCTACACCTTC.

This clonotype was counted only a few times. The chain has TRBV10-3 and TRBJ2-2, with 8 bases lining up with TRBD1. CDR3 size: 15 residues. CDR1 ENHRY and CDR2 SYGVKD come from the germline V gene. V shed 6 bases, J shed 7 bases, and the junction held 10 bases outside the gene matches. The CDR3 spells CAISDGQGFNGELFF. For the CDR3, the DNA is TGTGCCATCAGCGACGGACAGGGCTTTAACGGGGAGCTGTTTTTT.

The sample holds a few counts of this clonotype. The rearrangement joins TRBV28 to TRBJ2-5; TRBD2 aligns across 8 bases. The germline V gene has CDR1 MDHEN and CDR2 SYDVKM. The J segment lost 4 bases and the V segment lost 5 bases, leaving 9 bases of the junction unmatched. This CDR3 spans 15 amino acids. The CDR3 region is CASSTPGLGLETQYF. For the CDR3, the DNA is TGTGCCAGCAGTACCCCGGGACTAGGGCTAGAGACCCAGTACTTC.

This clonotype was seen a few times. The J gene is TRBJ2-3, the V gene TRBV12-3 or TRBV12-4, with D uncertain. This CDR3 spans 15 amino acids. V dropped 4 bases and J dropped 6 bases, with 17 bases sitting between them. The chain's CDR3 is CASSYSSGWSDTQYF. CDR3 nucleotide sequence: TGTGCCAGCAGTTATTCTTCGGGTTGGTCCGATACGCAGTATTTT.

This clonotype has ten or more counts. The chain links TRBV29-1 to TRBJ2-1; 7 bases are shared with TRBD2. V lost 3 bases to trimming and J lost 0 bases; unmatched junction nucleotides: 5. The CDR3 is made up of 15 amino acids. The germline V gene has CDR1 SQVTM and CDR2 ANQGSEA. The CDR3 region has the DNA TGCAGCGTTGATTGGCGGGGGAGCTCCTACAATGAGCAGTTCTTC. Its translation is CSVDWRGSSYNEQFF.

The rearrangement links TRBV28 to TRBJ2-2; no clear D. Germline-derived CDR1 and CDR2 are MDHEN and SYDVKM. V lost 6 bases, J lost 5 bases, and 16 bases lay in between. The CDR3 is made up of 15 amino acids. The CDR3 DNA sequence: TGTGCCAGCAGCCATGGCATAACAGCGACCGGGGAGCTGTTTTTT. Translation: CASSHGITATGELFF.

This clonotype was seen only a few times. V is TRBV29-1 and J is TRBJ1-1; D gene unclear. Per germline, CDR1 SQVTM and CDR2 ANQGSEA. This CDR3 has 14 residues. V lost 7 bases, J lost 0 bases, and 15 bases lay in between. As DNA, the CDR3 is TGCAGCGCCATAAACAGAGACATGAACACTGAAGCTTTCTTT. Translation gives CSAINRDMNTEAFF.

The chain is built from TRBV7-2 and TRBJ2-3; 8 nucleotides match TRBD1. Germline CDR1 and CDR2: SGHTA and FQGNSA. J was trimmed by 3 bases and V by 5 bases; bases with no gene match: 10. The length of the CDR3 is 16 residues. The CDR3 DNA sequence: TGTGCCAGCAGCCTATGGACAGGGACGTCGACAGATACGCAGTATTTT. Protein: CASSLWTGTSTDTQYF. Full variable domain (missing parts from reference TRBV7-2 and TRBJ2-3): GAGVSQSPSNKVTEKGKDVELRCDPISGHTALYWYRQSLGQGLEFLIYFQGNSAPDKSGLPSDRFSAERTGGSVSTLTIQRTQQEDSAVYLCASSLWTGTSTDTQYFGPGTRLTVL.

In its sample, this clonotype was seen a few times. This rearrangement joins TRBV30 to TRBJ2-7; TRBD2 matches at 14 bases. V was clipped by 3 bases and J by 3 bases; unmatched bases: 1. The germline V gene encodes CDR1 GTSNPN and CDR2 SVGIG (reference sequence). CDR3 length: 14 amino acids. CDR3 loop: CAWRGLAGVYEQYF. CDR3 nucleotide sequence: TGTGCCTGGAGGGGACTAGCGGGAGTCTACGAGCAGTACTTC.